The entry below describes one TCR beta chain. The sample originates from a study of blood T cell repertoires in COVID-19. Background on the study: The analysed material was cDNA or gDNA that came from T cells, B-cell-depleted T cells, or PBMCs.

In the original processing: Cell counts per sample came from amplifying reference gene primers. Profiling relied on immunoSEQ multiplex PCR, and the TCRdb table lists in-frame clones only, not all of them. V and J calls and clone size are copied from that table; D and trimming were computed from the DNA. The sample lists about 170,000 clones, approximately 83% occurring once. Germline V gene data show CDR1 as LGHDT and CDR2 as YNNKEL (reference sequence). Trimming stripped 4 bases from V and 2 bases from J, with 15 bases between. This CDR3 region has 15 residues. This chain links TRBV3-1 (or the pseudogene TRBV3-2) with TRBJ2-7; D is undetermined. Sequencing was carried out using peripheral blood. This TCR came from a man between 70 and 80 years old with active or convalescent COVID-19. For the CDR3, the DNA is TGTGCCAGCAGCCTGAGAGAGGCGGCCCCCTACGAGCAGTACTTC. Its translation: CASSLREAAPYEQYF.